Detailed here is one T cell receptor (beta chain). This clonotype was counted ten times or more. The antigen this receptor binds is unknown. Base-call qualities are not available, and no considerably larger clone is one nucleotide away. This record comes from a study of regulatory T cells in long-lasting Graves disease (dated by TCRdb to the early 2020s). For the study in its entirety: Antithyroid drugs had been taken for less than 3 months by newly diagnosed Graves' disease patients. The study was conducted in China and was registered as a clinical trial. A total of 35 or so samples were covered by TCR sequencing, comprising some 13 persistent and around 20 newly diagnosed Graves' disease patients. Patients with persistent Graves' disease were compared with patients with newly diagnosed Graves' disease using TCR sequencing and RNA sequencing of peripheral blood. What the research found in general, with its limitations: Persistent disease showed preferential use of TRBV28, TRBJ1-2 and TRBJ2-5, whereas newly diagnosed disease favored TRBV20-1 and TRBJ2-1. Peripheral blood alone was examined, since thyroid tissue, which constituted the primary lesion, could not be accessed. Compared with newly diagnosed patients, persistent Graves' disease patients had lower TCR Shannon entropy and fewer highly expanded clones, which suggests clonal expansion. More public clonotypes were shared among persistent patients (under 3,000) than among newly diagnosed patients (under 1,000). The authors noted that the small sample size was a limitation that may lower accuracy. Only the TCR beta chain was sequenced and analyzed.

Per the publication, the time point label means: newly diagnosed GD, antithyroid drugs for less than 3 months. RNA was extracted from PBMCs in TRIzol for both TCR sequencing and RNA sequencing. Graves' disease was diagnosed according to American Thyroid Association guidelines. Recruitment of patients was carried out at an endocrinology department in Xi'an, China. From each patient, roughly 9 milliliters of peripheral blood was collected into an EDTA anticoagulant tube. Ficoll Paque Plus density gradient separation was used to isolate PBMCs, and no further T cell sorting was performed. RNA quality was checked with an Agilent 2100 Bioanalyzer and agarose gel, and concentration with a NanoDrop 2000. Counted from cysteine to phenylalanine, this CDR3 has 15 amino acids. Only the CDR3 portion is preserved as DNA: 45 bases, with reading frame beginning at the first base. V has 7 bases trimmed and J has 8 bases trimmed; junction bases matching no gene number 8. The germline V gene provides CDR1 SGHTA and CDR2 FQGNSA.

The library was produced with multiplex PCR. The instrument given in TCRdb is Illumina HiSeq 4000. CDR3 regions were amplified by Arm-PCR with iRepertoire HTBI primers to construct TCR beta libraries. PCR products were gel purified before sequencing. From the authors' description of their analysis: A total of 62 TRBV and 14 TRBJ segments were identified across samples and were used for gene usage analysis of CDR3 amino acid clonotypes. COPE and FqMerger were used to merge the filtered high-quality paired reads into contigs. BLAST was used to align contigs to IMGT TRBV, TRBD and TRBJ reference genes, and CDR3 was defined according to IMGT. Any clonotype with a frequency above 0.1% was classified as a highly expanded clone. Shannon entropy was used to measure repertoire diversity, and the Gini coefficient was used to measure V-J evenness. A clonotype was considered public if more than one individual shared it. TCRdb reprocessing: public reads trimmed at Q25 with fastp, clones called with MiXCR, in-frame beta chains kept. Records with the same CDR3 protein are collapsed into one entry carrying the most frequent genes and DNA. The V and J calls and clone size are TCRdb's, not the authors'. This sample is represented by a few hundred thousand distinct CDR3 sequences; approximately 12% of them were singletons. Of the sample, 15% to 20% is held by the ten largest clones.

The same data also contributed to another study, on T cells in Graves' hyperthyroidism and ophthalmopathy. The second study's authors report: A patient counted as having stable Graves' hyperthyroidism if no progression to ophthalmopathy occurred over 18 months of follow-up. Hyperthyroidism patients were newly diagnosed, had a disease duration of under 2 months, and were aged 18 to 65 years. Any patient with an uncontrolled infection, another autoimmune disease, pregnancy or lactation was excluded. Diagnoses were established on the basis of clinical symptoms, serum thyroxine and TRAb, thyroid ultrasound, and orbital computed tomography. The first round of RT-PCR for the TCR CDR3 was performed with the HTBI primer set and the Qiagen OneStep RT-PCR kit. Most expanded thyroid clonotypes (frequency above 0.001) were also found in blood, which suggests that blood repertoires may mirror thyroid immune responses. A 13 V-J signature model separated ophthalmopathy from stable hyperthyroidism, with about 88% sensitivity and 81.08% specificity in cross-validation and 80%/75% in testing. In validation, the model predicted progression to ophthalmopathy a median of roughly six months before onset, with roughly 68% sensitivity and just under 75% specificity. A discovery cohort of fewer than 110 patients, about 40 with Graves' ophthalmopathy and over 55 with stable Graves' hyperthyroidism, was used to find distinguishing TCR V-J signatures. Prospective prediction of ophthalmopathy was tested in an independent validation cohort consisting of roughly 19 hyperthyroidism patients and approximately 16 patients who later progressed to ophthalmopathy. The approximately 100 discovery patients were randomly split 7:3 into training and test sets. Thyroid tissue and blood T-cell repertoires from about 6 Graves' hyperthyroidism patients were also compared in the study. Once sampling was done, hyperthyroidism patients were given methimazole at a starting dose of 30 mg daily, whereas ophthalmopathy patients were given high-dose intravenous methylprednisolone. Libraries were constructed in a second round of multiplex PCR, after which size selection and purification were performed. Paired-end sequencing of the libraries was performed with 100 bp reads on an Illumina HiSeq2000. SOAPnuke was used to process the raw data, with reads discarded if the reads contained adapters or uncalled bases, had a mean Phred below 15, or lacked an exact constant-primer or identifier match. High-quality paired reads were merged with COPE v1.2.5, and unique nucleotide sequences were defined as clonotypes. MiTCR v1.1 was used to align clonotypes to the IMGT TRBV, TRBD and TRBJ reference segments. Only V-J combinations with frequency above 0.0001, covering 99% to 99.2% of repertoires, were analysed. A TCS score was defined as the ratio between F50 (clonal expansion) and ExV (chaos), using BLOSUM62-based TCRdist between CDR3 peptides within each V-J. Welch's t-statistics and random forest reduced several hundred V-J features to around 14, which were used in a naive Bayes classifier (R e1071). No statistical method was used to set the sample size in advance, and investigators knew the group allocation. The paper describes TCR Vbeta CDR3 sequencing of roughly 130 peripheral blood samples, made up of some 42 ophthalmopathy patients, around 78 hyperthyroidism patients and 17 progressor patients.

The sample was peripheral blood mononuclear cells (PBMCs), taken at new diagnosis, from a patient treated with antithyroid drugs. This clonotype was obtained from a woman aged 18-30 years with Graves disease. Donor details come from another sample of the same person, matched by shared clones. The receptor chain draws on TRBV7-2 and TRBJ2-1, with 13 junctional bases fitting TRBD2. CDR3 sequence: CASTQLAGGGHEQFF. The DNA sequence reads TGTGCCAGCACCCAACTAGCGGGAGGGGGCCATGAGCAGTTCTTC.